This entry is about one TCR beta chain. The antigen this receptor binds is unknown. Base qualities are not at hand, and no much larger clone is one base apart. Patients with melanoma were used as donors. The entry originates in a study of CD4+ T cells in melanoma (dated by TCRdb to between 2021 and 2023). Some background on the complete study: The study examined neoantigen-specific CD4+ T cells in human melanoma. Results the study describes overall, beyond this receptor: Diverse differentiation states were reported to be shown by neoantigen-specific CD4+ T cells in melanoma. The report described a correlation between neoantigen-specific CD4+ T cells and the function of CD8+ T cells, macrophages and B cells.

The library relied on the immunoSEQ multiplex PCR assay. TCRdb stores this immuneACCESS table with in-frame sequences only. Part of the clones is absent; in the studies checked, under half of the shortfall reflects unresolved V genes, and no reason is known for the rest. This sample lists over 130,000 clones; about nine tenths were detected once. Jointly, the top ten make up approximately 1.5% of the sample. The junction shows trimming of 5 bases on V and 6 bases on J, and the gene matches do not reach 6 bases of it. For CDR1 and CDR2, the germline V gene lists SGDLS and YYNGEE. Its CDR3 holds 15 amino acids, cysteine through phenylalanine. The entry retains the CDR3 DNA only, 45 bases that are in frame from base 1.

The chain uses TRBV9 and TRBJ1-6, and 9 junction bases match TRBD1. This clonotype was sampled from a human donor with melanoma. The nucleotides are TGTGCCAGCAGTTCGGGACAGGGACTTAATTCACCCCTCCACTTT. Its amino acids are CASSSGQGLNSPLHF. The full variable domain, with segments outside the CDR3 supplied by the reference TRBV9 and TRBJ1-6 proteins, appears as DSGVTQTPKHLITATGQRVTLRCSPRSGDLSVYWYQQSLDQGLQFLIQYYNGEERAKGNILERFSAQQFPDLHSELNLSSLELGDSALYFCASSSGQGLNSPLHFGNGTRLTVT.